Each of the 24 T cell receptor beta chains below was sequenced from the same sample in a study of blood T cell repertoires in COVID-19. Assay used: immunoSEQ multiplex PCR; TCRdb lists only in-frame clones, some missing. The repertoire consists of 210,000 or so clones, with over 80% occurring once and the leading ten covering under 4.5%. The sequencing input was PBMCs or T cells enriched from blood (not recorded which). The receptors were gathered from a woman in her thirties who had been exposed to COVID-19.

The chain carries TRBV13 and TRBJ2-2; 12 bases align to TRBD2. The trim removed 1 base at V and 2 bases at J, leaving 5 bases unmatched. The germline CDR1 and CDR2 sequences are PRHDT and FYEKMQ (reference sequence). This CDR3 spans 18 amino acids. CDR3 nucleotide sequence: TGTGCCAGCAGCTTAGAGACTAGCGGGAGCTCTAACACCGGGGAGCTGTTTTTT. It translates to CASSLETSGSSNTGELFF. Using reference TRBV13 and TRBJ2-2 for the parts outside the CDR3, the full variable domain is AAGVIQSPRHLIKEKRETATLKCYPIPRHDTVYWYQQGPGQDPQFLISFYEKMQSDKGSIPDRFSAQQFSDYHSELNMSSLELGDSALYFCASSLETSGSSNTGELFFGEGSRLTVL.

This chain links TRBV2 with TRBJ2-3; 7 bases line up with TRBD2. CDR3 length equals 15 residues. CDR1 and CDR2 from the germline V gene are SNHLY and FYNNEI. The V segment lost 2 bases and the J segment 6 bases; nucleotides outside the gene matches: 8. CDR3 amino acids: CASSERRGGLDTQYF. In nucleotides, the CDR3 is TGTGCCAGCAGTGAAAGAAGGGGAGGGCTTGATACGCAGTATTTT.

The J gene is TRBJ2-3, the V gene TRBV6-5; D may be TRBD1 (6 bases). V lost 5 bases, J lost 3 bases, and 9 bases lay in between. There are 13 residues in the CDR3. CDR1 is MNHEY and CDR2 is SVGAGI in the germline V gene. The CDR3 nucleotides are TGTGCCAGCAGTCGGACAGATACAGATACGCAGTATTTT. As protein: CASSRTDTDTQYF.

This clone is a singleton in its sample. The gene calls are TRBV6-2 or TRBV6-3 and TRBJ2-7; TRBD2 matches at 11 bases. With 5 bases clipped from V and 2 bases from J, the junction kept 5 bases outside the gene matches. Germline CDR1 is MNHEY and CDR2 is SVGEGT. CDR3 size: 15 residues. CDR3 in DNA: TGTGCCAGCAGTGAGGGACTAGCGGAGCCCTACGAGCAGTACTTC. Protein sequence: CASSEGLAEPYEQYF.

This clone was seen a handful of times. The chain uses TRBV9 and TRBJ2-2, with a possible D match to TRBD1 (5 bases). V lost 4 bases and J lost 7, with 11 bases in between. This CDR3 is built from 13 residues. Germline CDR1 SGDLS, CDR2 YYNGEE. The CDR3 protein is CASSQIQGGELFF. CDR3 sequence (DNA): TGTGCCAGCAGCCAGATTCAGGGCGGGGAGCTGTTTTTT.

In DNA form, the CDR3 reads TGTGCCAGCAGTCTCGGGACTAGCGGGAGGAGCTCCTACAATGAGCAGTTCTTC. Translation gives CASSLGTSGRSSYNEQFF. V and J are TRBV27 and TRBJ2-1, with TRBD2 matching over 15 bases. V lost 5 bases and J lost 0; bases outside the gene matches: 5. The CDR3 length is 18 residues. Germline CDR1 and CDR2: MNHEY and SMNVEV (reference sequence).

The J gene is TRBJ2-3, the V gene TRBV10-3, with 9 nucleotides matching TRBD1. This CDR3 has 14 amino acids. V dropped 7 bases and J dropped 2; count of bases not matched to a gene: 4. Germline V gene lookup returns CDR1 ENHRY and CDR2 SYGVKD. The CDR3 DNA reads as TGTGCCATCAAACGGGACAGGGCCACAGATACGCAGTATTTT. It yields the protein CAIKRDRATDTQYF.

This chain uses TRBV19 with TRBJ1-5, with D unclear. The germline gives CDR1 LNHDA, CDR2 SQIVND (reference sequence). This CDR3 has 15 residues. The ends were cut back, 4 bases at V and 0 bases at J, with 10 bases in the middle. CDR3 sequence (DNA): TGTGCCAGTAGTACGGGGATTCGTAGCAATCAGCCCCAGCATTTT. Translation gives CASSTGIRSNQPQHF.

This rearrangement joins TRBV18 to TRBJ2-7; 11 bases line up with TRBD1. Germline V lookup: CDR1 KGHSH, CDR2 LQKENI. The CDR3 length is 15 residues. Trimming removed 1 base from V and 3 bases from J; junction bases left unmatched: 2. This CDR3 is CASSPRDRGYYEQYF. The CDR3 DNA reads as TGTGCCAGCTCACCACGGGACAGGGGGTACTACGAGCAGTACTTC.

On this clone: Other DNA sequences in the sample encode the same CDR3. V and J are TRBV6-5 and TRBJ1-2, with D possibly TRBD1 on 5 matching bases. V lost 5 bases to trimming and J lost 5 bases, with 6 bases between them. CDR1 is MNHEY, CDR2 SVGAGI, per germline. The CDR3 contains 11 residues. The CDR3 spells CASSPGYGYTF. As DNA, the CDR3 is TGTGCCAGCAGTCCAGGGTATGGCTACACCTTC.

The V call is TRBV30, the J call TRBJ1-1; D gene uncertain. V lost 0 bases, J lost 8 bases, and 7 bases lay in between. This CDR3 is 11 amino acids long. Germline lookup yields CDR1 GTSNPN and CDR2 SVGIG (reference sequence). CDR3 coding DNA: TGTGCCTGGAGTGTTAATCGGGAAGCTTTCTTT. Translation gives CAWSVNREAFF.

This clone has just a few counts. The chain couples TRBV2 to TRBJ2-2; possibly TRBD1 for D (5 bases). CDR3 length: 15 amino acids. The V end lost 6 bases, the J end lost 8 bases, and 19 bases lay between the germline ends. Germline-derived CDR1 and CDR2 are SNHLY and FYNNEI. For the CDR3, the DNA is TGTGCCAGCAGGCGTGGGGCTGACCACCTTGGGGAGCTGTTTTTT. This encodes CASRRGADHLGELFF.

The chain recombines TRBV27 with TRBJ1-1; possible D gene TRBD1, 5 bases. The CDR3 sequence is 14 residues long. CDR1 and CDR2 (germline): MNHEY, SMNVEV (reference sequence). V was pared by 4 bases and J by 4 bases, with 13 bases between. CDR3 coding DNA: TGTGCCAGCAGTTCTCCGGGACTGATCACTGAAGCTTTCTTT. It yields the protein CASSSPGLITEAFF.

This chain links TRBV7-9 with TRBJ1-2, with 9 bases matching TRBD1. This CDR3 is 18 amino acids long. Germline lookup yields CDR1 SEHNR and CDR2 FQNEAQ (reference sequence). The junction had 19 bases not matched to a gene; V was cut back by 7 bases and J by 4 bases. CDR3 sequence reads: CASISRDRVTADGYGYTF. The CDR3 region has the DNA TGTGCCAGCATCTCCCGGGACAGGGTAACGGCGGATGGCTATGGCTACACCTTC.

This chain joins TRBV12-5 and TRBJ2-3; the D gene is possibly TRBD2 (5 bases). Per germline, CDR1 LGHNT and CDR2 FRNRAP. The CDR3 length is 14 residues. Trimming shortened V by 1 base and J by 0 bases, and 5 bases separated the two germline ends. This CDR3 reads CASGLGGSTDTQYF. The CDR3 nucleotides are TGTGCTAGTGGTTTGGGCGGGAGCACAGATACGCAGTATTTT.

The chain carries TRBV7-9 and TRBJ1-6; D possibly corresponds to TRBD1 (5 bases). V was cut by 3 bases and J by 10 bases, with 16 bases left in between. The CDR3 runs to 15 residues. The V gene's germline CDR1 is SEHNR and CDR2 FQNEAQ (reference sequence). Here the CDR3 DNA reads TGTGCCAGCAGCTTCGTTCAGGGCCCCCAATCACCCCTCCACTTT. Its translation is CASSFVQGPQSPLHF.

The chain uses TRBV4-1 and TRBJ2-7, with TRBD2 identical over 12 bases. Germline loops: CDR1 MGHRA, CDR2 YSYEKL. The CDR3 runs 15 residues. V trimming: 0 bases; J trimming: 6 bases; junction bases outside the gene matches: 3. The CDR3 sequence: CASSQELAGGTEQYF. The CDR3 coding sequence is TGCGCCAGCAGCCAAGAGCTAGCGGGAGGGACCGAGCAGTACTTC.

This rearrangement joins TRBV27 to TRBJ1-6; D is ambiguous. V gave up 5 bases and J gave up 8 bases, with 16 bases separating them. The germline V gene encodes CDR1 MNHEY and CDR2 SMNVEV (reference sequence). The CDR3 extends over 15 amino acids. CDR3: CASSPNPGGHSPLHF. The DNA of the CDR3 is TGTGCCAGCAGTCCAAACCCCGGCGGGCATTCACCCCTCCACTTT.

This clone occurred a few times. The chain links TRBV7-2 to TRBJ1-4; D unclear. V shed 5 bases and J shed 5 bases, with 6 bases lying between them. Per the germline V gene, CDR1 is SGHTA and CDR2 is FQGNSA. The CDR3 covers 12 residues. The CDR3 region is CASSQLNEKLFF. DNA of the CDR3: TGTGCCAGCAGCCAATTGAATGAAAAACTGTTTTTT.

CDR3 bases: TGTGCCAGCAGTACCCTCGGGACAGGATATTCTGGGACCCAGTACTTC. Its translation: CASSTLGTGYSGTQYF. The chain recombines TRBV2 with TRBJ2-5; 8 bases match TRBD1. The CDR3 covers 16 residues. Germline loops: CDR1 SNHLY, CDR2 FYNNEI. The trim removed 5 bases at V and 7 bases at J, leaving 15 bases unmatched.

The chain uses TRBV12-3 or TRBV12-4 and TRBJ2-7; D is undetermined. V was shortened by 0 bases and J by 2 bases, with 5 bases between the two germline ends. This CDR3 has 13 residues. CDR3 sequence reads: CASSLAETYEQYF. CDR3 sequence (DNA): TGTGCCAGCAGTTTAGCGGAGACCTACGAGCAGTACTTC.

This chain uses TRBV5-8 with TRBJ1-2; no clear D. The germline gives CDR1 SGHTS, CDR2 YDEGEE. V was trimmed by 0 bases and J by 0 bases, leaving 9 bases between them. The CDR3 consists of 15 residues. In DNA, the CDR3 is TGTGCCAGCAGCTTGGTAGCATTAACTAACTATGGCTACACCTTC. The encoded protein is CASSLVALTNYGYTF. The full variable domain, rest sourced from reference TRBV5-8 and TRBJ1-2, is EAGVTQSPTHLIKTRGQQATLRCSPISGHTSVYWYQQALGLGLQFLLWYDEGEERNRGNFPPRFSGRQFPNYSSELNVNALELEDSALYLCASSLVALTNYGYTFGSGTRLTVV.

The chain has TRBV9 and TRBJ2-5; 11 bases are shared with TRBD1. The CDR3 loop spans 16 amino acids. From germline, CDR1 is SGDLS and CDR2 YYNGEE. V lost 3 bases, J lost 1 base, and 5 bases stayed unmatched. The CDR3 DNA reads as TGTGCCAGCAGCGGATCCGGGACAGGGGGCCAAGAGACCCAGTACTTC. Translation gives CASSGSGTGGQETQYF.

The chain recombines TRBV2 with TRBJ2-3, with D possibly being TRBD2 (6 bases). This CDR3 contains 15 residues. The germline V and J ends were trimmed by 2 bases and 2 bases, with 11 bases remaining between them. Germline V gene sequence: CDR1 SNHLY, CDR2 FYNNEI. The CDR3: CASSEFGGTTDTQYF. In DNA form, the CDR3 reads TGTGCCAGCAGTGAATTTGGCGGGACCACAGATACGCAGTATTTT.